The 11 T cell receptor beta chains below all came from one sample that was sequenced in a study of cytomegalovirus exposure and HLA in healthy donors. A multiplex PCR was run with 60 Vbeta primers and 13 Jbeta primers. The protocol was immunoSEQ multiplex PCR, while the TCRdb copy is restricted to in-frame clones and leaves out a portion. The sample carries under 120,000 clones, around 79% recorded once. Material: PBMCs. The receptors originated from a woman in her thirties or forties in good health and CMV-seronegative.

For the CDR3, the DNA is TGTGCCAGCAACCTGGCCGGGACAGGGACCTACGAGCAGTACTTC. Amino acid sequence: CASNLAGTGTYEQYF. This chain joins TRBV7-2 and TRBJ2-7; TRBD1 matches 9 bases. The CDR3 is 15 amino acids. CDR1 SGHTA and CDR2 FQGNSA come from the germline V gene. Unmatched junction bases numbered 9, after V lost 7 bases and J lost 2 bases.

The V gene is TRBV27, the J gene TRBJ1-6; tentative D call: TRBD1 (5 bases). Trimming took off 11 bases at V and 9 bases at J, with 14 bases between the two ends. The germline V gene encodes CDR1 MNHEY and CDR2 SMNVEV (reference sequence). CDR3 length equals 12 residues. CDR3 region: CARNSTGSPLHF. For the CDR3, the DNA is TGTGCCCGCAACTCCACAGGTTCACCCCTCCACTTT.

The chain has TRBV5-4 and TRBJ2-7, with TRBD1 identical over 9 bases. CDR3 size: 14 residues. With 4 bases clipped from V and 3 bases from J, the junction kept 5 bases outside the gene matches. Germline CDR1 reads SGHNT; CDR2 reads YYREEE (reference sequence). For the CDR3, the DNA is TGTGCCAGCAGCACTAGACAGGGGGACTACGAGCAGTACTTC. It codes for CASSTRQGDYEQYF.

V is TRBV4-1 and J is TRBJ2-1; 8 bases match TRBD2. The V and J ends lost 2 bases and 6 bases, in that order; junction bases with no gene match: 12. Germline CDR1 and CDR2: MGHRA and YSYEKL. CDR3 length: 17 amino acids. The DNA for the CDR3 is TGCGCCAGCAGCCAAATCCCCGGGACTAGTGTAGGCAATGAGCAGTTCTTC. This encodes CASSQIPGTSVGNEQFF.

As to this clone: Other DNA sequences in this specimen translate into the identical CDR3. The rearrangement uses TRBV28 and TRBJ2-3, with 8 bases matching TRBD2. Germline trimming cut 6 bases from V and 1 base from J; bases unmatched to any gene: 6. CDR3 length equals 15 residues. CDR1 and CDR2 (germline): MDHEN, SYDVKM. CDR3 in amino acids: CASSLSGVRTDTQYF. CDR3 nucleotide sequence: TGTGCCAGCAGCCTTAGCGGGGTTCGCACAGATACGCAGTATTTT.

Details on this clone: The conserved phenylalanine or tryptophan is not found at the CDR3 terminus, so this likely reflects a read error. The V and J genes are TRBV5-3 and TRBJ2-7; the D gene is possibly TRBD1 (6 bases). TRBV5-3 is marked as an open reading frame, function uncertain. V was clipped by 4 bases and J by 0 bases, with 20 bases between them. The CDR3 covers 17 residues. The CDR3 spells CARSEAPTGKGSYEQYL. The CDR3, as DNA: TGTGCCAGAAGCGAGGCCCCTACAGGGAAGGGCTCCTACGAGCAGTACCTC.

This clone showed up just a few times. The chain couples TRBV7-9 to TRBJ1-2, with D possibly being TRBD1 (6 bases). CDR3 length equals 14 residues. Trimming left V 2 bases short and J 2 bases short, with 9 bases between. The germline V gene has CDR1 SEHNR and CDR2 FQNEAQ (reference sequence). CDR3 residues: CASSLQGWNYGYTF. The CDR3 bases are TGTGCCAGCAGCTTACAGGGGTGGAACTATGGCTACACCTTC.

This rearrangement joins TRBV5-1 to TRBJ2-1, with 8 nucleotides matching TRBD2. This CDR3 has 15 amino acids. CDR1 and CDR2 (germline): SGHRS, YFSETQ. The ends lost 4 bases at V and 11 bases at J; junction bases unmatched: 14. The CDR3 spells CASSPYSGAEGKQFF. DNA of the CDR3: TGCGCCAGCAGCCCCTATAGCGGGGCCGAGGGGAAGCAGTTCTTC.

The V call is TRBV19, the J call TRBJ2-7, with D possibly matching TRBD1 (5 bases). This CDR3 has 15 amino acids. Trimming left V 3 bases short and J 3 bases short, with 15 bases between. Germline CDR1 is LNHDA and CDR2 is SQIVND (reference sequence). The CDR3: CASSMIGAGFYEQYF. CDR3 DNA sequence: TGTGCCAGTAGTATGATAGGGGCAGGCTTCTACGAGCAGTACTTC.

The chain couples TRBV6-1 to TRBJ2-1, with 9 bases matching TRBD1. Germline assignment: CDR1 MNHNS and CDR2 SASEGT. J lost 3 bases, V lost 4 bases, and 10 bases had no gene match. The CDR3 runs 17 residues. The chain's CDR3 is CASSGEKQGANYNEQFF. In DNA form, the CDR3 reads TGTGCCAGCAGTGGGGAAAAACAGGGGGCGAACTACAATGAGCAGTTCTTC.

V gene TRBV6-5 combines with J gene TRBJ2-2, with D maybe TRBD2 (5 bases). Trimming cost V 0 bases and J 6 bases, with 8 bases left between them. From germline, CDR1 is MNHEY and CDR2 SVGAGI. This CDR3 spans 14 amino acids. CDR3 DNA: TGTGCCAGCAGTTACTCGAAGGAGGCCGGGGAGCTGTTTTTT. Translating it yields CASSYSKEAGELFF.